This T cell receptor (beta chain) was captured by sequencing in a study of regulatory T cells in long-lasting Graves disease. This clonotype turned up a few times. Trimming took off 4 bases at V and 5 bases at J, with 16 bases between the two ends. CDR3 length: 14 residues. Germline V gene lookup returns CDR1 SGHRS and CDR2 YFSETQ. Time point in this sample: persistent/refractory GD, antithyroid drugs over 5 years with positive TRAb. The TCR library was made from RNA extracted from PBMCs. Building of the TCR beta libraries involved iRepertoire HTBI primers and Arm-PCR of CDR3 regions. TCRdb ran MiXCR on the multiplex PCR reads and lists one entry per CDR3 protein. The profile shows 500,000 to 700,000 distinct CDR3 sequences, around 30% of them singletons.

Sequences were derived from peripheral blood mononuclear cells (PBMCs), sampled when the disease was refractory, from a patient treated with antithyroid drugs. The TCR comes from a female donor with Graves disease. This chain links TRBV5-1 with TRBJ2-7; a possible D gene is TRBD2 (7 bases). The CDR3 sequence: CASSPKGGAHEQYF. CDR3 in DNA: TGCGCCAGCAGCCCCAAAGGGGGGGCCCACGAGCAGTACTTC.